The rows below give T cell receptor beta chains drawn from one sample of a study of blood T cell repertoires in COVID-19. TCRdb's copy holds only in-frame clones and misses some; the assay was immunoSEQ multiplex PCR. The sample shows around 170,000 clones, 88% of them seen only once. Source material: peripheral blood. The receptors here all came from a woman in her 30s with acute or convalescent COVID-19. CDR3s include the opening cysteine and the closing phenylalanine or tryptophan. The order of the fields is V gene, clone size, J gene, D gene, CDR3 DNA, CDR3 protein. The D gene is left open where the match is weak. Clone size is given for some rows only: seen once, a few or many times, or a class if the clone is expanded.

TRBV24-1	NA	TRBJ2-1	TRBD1	TGTGCCACCACCGGGACAGGGGTGAACTACAATGAGCAGTTCTTC	CATTGTGVNYNEQFF
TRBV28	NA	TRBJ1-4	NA	TGTGCCAGCATGCAGTTTAATGAAAAACTGTTTTTT	CASMQFNEKLFF
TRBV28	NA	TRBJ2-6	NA	TGTGCCAGCACTTCAACTTCCTCTGGGGCCAACGTCCTGACTTTC	CASTSTSSGANVLTF
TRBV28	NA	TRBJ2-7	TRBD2	TGTGCCAGCAGTGTATCTAGCGGACTGGATTACGAGCAGTACTTC	CASSVSSGLDYEQYF
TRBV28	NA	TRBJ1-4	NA	TGTGCCAGCAGTGACGGGGGAACTAATGAAAAACTGTTTTTT	CASSDGGTNEKLFF
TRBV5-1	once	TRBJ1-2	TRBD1	TGCGCCAGCAGCTTGGGAGGCTCGGGACAGGGGGCCCGGGGAGGCTACACCTTC	CASSLGGSGQGARGGYTF
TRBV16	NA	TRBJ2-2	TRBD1	TGTGCCAGCAGCCACCAGGGGGCGATGGCCGGGGAGCTGTTTTTT	CASSHQGAMAGELFF
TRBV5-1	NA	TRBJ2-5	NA	TGCGCCAGCAGCTTGGACGGGGAAGAGACCCAGTACTTC	CASSLDGEETQYF
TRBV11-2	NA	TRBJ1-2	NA	TGTGCCAGCAGCTTAGTAAGCGGTTATGGCTACACCTTC	CASSLVSGYGYTF
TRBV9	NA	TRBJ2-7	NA	TGTGCCAGCAGCGTTGGGACTTTCGCCTACGAGCAGTACTTC	CASSVGTFAYEQYF
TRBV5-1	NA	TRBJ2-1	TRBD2	TGCGCCAGCAGCTCGGCAGCGGGAGTATCGAATGAGCAGTTCTTC	CASSSAAGVSNEQFF
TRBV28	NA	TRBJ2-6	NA	TGTGCCAGCAGGACGGGGGTTGCTGGGGCCAACGTCCTGACTTTC	CASRTGVAGANVLTF
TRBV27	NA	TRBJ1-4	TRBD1	TGTGCCAGCAGTCCCGGGACAGCCACAAAACTGTTTTTT	CASSPGTATKLFF
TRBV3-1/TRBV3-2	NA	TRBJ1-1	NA	TGTGCCAGCAGCCCTCTAGATTGGAACACTGAAGCTTTCTTT	CASSPLDWNTEAFF
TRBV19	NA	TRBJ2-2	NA	TGTGCCAGTAGTATAGATATGACCGGGGAGCTGTTTTTT	CASSIDMTGELFF
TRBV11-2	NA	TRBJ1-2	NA	TGTGCCAGCAGCTTAGACCGGGGAAGCTACACCTTC	CASSLDRGSYTF
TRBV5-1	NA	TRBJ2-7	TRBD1	TGCGCCAGCAAGGTTTTACAGGGGACCTACGAGCAGTACTTC	CASKVLQGTYEQYF
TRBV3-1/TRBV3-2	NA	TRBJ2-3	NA	TGTGCCAGCAAGGACTCGAACACAGATACGCAGTATTTT	CASKDSNTDTQYF
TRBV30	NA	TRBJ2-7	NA	TGTGCCTGGAGTGTAGAGAGGGCGCTGCAGTACTTC	CAWSVERALQYF
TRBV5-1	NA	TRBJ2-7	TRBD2	TGCGCCAGCAGCTTGGGAGGCTCCTTTAGCGGGAGTTCTTACGAGCAGTACTTC	CASSLGGSFSGSSYEQYF
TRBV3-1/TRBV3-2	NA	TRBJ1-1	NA	TGTGCCAGCAGCTTACGGGGAAGGCAGGCTTTCTTT	CASSLRGRQAFF
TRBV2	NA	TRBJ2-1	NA	TGTGCCAGCGATGAAAGGGGTGGTGAGCAGTTCTTC	CASDERGGEQFF